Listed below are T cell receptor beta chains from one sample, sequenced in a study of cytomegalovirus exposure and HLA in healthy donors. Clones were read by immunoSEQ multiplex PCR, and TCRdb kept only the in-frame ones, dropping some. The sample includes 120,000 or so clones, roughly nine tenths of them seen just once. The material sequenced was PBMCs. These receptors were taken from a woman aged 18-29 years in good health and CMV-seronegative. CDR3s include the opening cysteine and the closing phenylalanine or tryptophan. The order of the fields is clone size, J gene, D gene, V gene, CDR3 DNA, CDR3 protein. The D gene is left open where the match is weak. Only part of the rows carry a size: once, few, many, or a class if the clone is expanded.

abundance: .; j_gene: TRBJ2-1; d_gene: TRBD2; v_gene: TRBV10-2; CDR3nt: TGCGCCAGCAGGGTAGCGGGTAGCTCCTACAATGAGCAGTTCTTC; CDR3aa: CASRVAGSSYNEQFF
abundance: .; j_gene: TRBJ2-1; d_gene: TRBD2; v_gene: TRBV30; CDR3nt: TGTGCCTGGAGTCTACGGACTAGTTTCGCCTACAATGAGCAGTTCTTC; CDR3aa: CAWSLRTSFAYNEQFF
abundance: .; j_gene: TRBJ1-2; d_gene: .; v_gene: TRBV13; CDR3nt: TGTGCCAGCAGCACCCGTGGACAGCCCATTTACTATGGCTACACCTTC; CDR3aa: CASSTRGQPIYYGYTF
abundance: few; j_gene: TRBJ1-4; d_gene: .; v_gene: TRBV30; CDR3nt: TGTGCCTGGAGCGACAGGGAAAAACTGTTTTTT; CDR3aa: CAWSDREKLFF
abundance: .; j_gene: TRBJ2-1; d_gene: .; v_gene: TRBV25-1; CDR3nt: TGTGCCAGCAGGTACTCCTACAATGAGCAGTTCTTC; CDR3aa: CASRYSYNEQFF
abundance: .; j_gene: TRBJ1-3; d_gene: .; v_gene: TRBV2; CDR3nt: TGTGCCAGCAGTGAAGACCAGGGGCCTGGAAACACCATATATTTT; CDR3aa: CASSEDQGPGNTIYF
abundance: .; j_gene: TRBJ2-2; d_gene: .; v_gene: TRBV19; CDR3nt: TGTGCCAGTAGTATCTGGCTTGACACCGGGGAGCTGTTTTTT; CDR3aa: CASSIWLDTGELFF
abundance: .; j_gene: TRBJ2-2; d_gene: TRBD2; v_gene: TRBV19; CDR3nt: TGTGCCAGTAGTATAGATGCTAGCGGGATAGGGGAGCTGTTTTTT; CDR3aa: CASSIDASGIGELFF
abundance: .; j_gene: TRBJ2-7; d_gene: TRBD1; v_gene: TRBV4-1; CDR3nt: TGCGCCAGCAGCCAAGATCGGACAGGGGCCTACGAGCAGTACTTC; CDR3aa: CASSQDRTGAYEQYF
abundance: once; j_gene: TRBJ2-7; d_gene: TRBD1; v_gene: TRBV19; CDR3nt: TGTGCCAGTAGTTCCCGACAGGGGGCGCGCTACGAGCAGTACTTC; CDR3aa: CASSSRQGARYEQYF
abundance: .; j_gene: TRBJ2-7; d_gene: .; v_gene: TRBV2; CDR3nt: TGTGCCAGCAGTCGGGGGTACGAGCAGTACTTC; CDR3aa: CASSRGYEQYF
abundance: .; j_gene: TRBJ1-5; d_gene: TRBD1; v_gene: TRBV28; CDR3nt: TGTGCCAGCAGTTTTCGGGACAGGGAGGATCAGCCCCAGCATTTT; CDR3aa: CASSFRDREDQPQHF
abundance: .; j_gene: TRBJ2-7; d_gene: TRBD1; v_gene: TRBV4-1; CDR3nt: TGCGCCAGCAGCCTCGGACAGGGTTTCAACGAGCAGTACTTC; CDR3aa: CASSLGQGFNEQYF
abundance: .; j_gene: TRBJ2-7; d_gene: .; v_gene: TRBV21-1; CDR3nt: TGTGCCAGCAGCACTTCCGGGACTAGCGGAGGATTCTCCTACGAGCAGTACTTC; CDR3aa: CASSTSGTSGGFSYEQYF
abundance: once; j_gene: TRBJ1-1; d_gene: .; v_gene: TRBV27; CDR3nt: TGTGCCAGCAGTTTTATCAGGGGGAACACTGAAGCTTTCTTT; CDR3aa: CASSFIRGNTEAFF
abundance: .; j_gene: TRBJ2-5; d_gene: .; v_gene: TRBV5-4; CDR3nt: TGTGCCAGCAGCTTGTCGCCCGGGGTGACCCAGTACTTC; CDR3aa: CASSLSPGVTQYF
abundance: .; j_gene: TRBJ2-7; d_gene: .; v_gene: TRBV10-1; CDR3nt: TGCGCCAGCAGTGAGAGGGGCACCTACCACGAGCAGTACTTC; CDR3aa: CASSERGTYHEQYF
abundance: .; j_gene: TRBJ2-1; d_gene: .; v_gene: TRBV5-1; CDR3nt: TGCGCCAGCAGCCTCTCGGGAACCCAGCAGTTCTTC; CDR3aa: CASSLSGTQQFF
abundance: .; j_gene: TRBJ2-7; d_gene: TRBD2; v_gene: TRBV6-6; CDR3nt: TGTGCCAGCAGCTTACTAGCGGGAGTTAGGGAGCAGTACTTC; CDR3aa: CASSLLAGVREQYF
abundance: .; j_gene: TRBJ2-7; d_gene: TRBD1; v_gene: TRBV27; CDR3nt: TGTGCCAGCAGTTTGGGACAGGGGAGAGTCGAGCAGTACTTC; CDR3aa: CASSLGQGRVEQYF
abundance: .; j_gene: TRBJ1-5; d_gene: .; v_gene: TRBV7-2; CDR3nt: TGTGCCAGCAGCTTATGGGGCCAGGGCGCTCAGCCCCAGCATTTT; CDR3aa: CASSLWGQGAQPQHF
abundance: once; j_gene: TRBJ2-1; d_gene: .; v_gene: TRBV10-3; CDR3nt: TGTGCCATCAGTGATGCACTAGGGAGCTCCTACAATGAGCAGTTCTTC; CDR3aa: CAISDALGSSYNEQFF